This T cell receptor beta chain emerged from a study of T cell responses to AZD1222 COVID-19 vaccine. Produced via immunoSEQ multiplex PCR; TCRdb's table is partial and in-frame only. The sample lists around 90,000 clones; 70% to 90% were seen once. The V gene end was trimmed by 4 bases and the J gene end by 4 bases; junction bases not matched to a gene: 8. CDR3 size: 15 residues. Germline CDR1 SGDLS, CDR2 YYNGEE. The source of this sequence is an adult in good health. J is TRBJ1-3 and V is TRBV9, with 7 bases that match TRBD1. The starting material was peripheral blood, obtained on day 0 of AZD1222 vaccination. For the CDR3, the DNA is TGTGCCAGCAGCATCAGGGGGGACCCAGGAAACACCATATATTTT. Translating gives CASSIRGDPGNTIYF.